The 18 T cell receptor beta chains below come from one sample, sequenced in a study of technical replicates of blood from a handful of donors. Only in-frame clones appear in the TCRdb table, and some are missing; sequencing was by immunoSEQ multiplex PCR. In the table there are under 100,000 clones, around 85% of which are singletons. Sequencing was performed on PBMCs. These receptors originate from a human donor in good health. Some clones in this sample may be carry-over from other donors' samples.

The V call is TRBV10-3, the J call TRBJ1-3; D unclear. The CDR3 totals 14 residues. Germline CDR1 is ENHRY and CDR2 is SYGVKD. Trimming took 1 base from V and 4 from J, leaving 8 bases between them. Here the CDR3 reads CAISELAIGNTIYF. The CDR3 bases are TGTGCCATCAGTGAGTTAGCCATAGGAAACACCATATATTTT.

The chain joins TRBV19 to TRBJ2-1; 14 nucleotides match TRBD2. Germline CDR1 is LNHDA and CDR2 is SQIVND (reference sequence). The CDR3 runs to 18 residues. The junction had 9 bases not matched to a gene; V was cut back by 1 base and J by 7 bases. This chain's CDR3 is CASSIGTGTSGSRNEQFF. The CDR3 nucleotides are TGTGCCAGTAGTATAGGGACAGGGACTAGCGGGAGTAGGAATGAGCAGTTCTTC.

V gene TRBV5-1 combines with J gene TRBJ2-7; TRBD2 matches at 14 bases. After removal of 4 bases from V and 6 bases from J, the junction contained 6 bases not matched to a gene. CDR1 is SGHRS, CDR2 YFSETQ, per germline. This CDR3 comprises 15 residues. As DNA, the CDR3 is TGCGCCAGCAGCGCGACTAGCGGGAGGGCGGCCGAGCAGTACTTC. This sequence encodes CASSATSGRAAEQYF. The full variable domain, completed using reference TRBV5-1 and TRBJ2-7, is KAGVTQTPRYLIKTRGQQVTLSCSPISGHRSVSWYQQTPGQGLQFLFEYFSETQRNKGNFPGRFSGRQFSNSRSEMNVSTLELGDSALYLCASSATSGRAAEQYFGPGTRLTVT.

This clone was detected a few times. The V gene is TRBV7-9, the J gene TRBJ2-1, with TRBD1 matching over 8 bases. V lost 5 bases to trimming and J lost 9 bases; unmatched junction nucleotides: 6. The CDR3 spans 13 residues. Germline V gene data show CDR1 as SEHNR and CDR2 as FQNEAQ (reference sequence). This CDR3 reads CASSPTGAVEQFF. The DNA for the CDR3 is TGTGCCAGCAGCCCGACAGGGGCGGTTGAGCAGTTCTTC. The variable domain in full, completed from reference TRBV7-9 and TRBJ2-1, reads DTGVSQNPRHKITKRGQNVTFRCDPISEHNRLYWYRQTLGQGPEFLTYFQNEAQLEKSRLLSDRFSAERPKGSFSTLEIQRTEQGDSAMYLCASSPTGAVEQFFGPGTRLTVL.

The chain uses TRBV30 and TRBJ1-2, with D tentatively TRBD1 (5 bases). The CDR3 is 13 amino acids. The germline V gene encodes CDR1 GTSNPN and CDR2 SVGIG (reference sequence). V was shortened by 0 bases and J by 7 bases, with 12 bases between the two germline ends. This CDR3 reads CAWSVGAAFGYTF. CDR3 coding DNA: TGTGCCTGGAGTGTAGGGGCGGCCTTTGGCTACACCTTC.

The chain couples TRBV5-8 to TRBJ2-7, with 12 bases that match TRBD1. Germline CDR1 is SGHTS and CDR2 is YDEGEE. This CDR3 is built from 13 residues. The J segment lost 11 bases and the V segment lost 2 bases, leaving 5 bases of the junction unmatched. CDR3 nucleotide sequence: TGTGCCAGCAGCTTAACCGGGACAGGGGGCGAGTACTTC. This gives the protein CASSLTGTGGEYF. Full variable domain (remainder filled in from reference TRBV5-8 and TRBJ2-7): EAGVTQSPTHLIKTRGQQATLRCSPISGHTSVYWYQQALGLGLQFLLWYDEGEERNRGNFPPRFSGRQFPNYSSELNVNALELEDSALYLCASSLTGTGGEYFGPGTRLTVT.

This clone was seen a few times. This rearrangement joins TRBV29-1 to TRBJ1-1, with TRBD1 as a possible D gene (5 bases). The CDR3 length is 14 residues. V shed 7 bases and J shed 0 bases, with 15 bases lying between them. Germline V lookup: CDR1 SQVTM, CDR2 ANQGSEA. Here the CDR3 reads CSGWGEGMNTEAFF. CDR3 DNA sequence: TGCAGCGGTTGGGGGGAGGGGATGAACACTGAAGCTTTCTTT.

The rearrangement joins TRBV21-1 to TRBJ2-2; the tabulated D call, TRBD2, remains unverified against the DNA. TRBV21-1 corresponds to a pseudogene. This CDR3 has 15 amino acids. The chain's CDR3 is CASSLTGENTGELFF. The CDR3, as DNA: TGTGCCAGCAGCCTGACGGGTGAGAACACCGGGGAGCTGTTTTTT.

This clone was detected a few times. This CDR3 is CAFNRGGDYGYTF. For the CDR3, the DNA is TGTGCCTTTAACAGGGGAGGTGACTATGGCTACACCTTC. This rearrangement joins TRBV30 to TRBJ1-2; 7 bases map to TRBD1. Per germline, CDR1 GTSNPN and CDR2 SVGIG (reference sequence). CDR3 length equals 13 residues. J gave up 3 bases and V 7 bases, and 8 bases lay outside the gene matches. The full variable domain, rest sourced from reference TRBV30 and TRBJ1-2, is SQTIHQWPATLVQPVGSPLSLECTVEGTSNPNLYWYRQAAGRGLQLLFYSVGIGQISSEVPQNLSASRPQDRQFILSSKKLLLSDSGFYLCAFNRGGDYGYTFGSGTRLTVV.

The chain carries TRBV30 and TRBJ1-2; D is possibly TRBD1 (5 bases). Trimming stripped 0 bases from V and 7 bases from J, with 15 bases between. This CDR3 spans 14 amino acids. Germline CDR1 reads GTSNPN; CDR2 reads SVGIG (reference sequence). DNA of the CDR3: TGTGCCTGGAGTGTTTATCCGGGGGTAGGTGGCTACACCTTC. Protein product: CAWSVYPGVGGYTF.

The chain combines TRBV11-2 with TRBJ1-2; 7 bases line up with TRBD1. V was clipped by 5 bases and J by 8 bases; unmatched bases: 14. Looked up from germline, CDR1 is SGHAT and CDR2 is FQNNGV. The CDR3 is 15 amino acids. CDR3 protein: CASSPPPGGGGGYTF. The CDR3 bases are TGTGCCAGCAGCCCCCCCCCAGGGGGAGGAGGCGGCTACACCTTC.

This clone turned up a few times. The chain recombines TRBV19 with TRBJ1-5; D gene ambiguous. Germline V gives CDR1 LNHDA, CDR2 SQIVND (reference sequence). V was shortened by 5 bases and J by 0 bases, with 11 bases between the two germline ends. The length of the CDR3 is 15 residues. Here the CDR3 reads CASSFLRSSNQPQHF. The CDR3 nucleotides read TGTGCCAGTAGTTTTCTGAGAAGTAGCAATCAGCCCCAGCATTTT.

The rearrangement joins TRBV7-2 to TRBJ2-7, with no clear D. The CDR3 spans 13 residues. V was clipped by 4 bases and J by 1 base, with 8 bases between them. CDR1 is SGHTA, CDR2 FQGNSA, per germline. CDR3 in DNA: TGTGCCAGCAGCTCTTTCCTATCCTACGAGCAGTACTTC. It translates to CASSSFLSYEQYF. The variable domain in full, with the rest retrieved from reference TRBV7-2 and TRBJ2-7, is GAGVSQSPSNKVTEKGKDVELRCDPISGHTALYWYRQSLGQGLEFLIYFQGNSAPDKSGLPSDRFSAERTGGSVSTLTIQRTQQEDSAVYLCASSSFLSYEQYFGPGTRLTVT.

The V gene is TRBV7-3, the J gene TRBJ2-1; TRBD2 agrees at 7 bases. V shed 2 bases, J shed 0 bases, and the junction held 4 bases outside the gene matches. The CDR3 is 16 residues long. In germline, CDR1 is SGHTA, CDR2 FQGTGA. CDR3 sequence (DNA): TGTGCCAGCAGCTTACGGACTAGTAGCTCCTACAATGAGCAGTTCTTC. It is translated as CASSLRTSSSYNEQFF.

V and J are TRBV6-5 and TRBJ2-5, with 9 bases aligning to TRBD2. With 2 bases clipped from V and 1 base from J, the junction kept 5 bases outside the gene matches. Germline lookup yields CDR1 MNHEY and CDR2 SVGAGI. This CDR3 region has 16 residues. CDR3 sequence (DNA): TGTGCCAGCAGTTACAAGGGACTAGCCTTCCAAGAGACCCAGTACTTC. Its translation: CASSYKGLAFQETQYF.

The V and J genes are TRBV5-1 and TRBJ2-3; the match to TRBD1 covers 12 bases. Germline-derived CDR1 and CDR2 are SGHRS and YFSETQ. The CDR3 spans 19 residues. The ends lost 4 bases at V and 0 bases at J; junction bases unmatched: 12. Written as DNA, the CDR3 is TGCGCCAGCAGCAGAGTCCCGGGACAGGGGGCGACTAGCACAGATACGCAGTATTTT. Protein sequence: CASSRVPGQGATSTDTQYF.

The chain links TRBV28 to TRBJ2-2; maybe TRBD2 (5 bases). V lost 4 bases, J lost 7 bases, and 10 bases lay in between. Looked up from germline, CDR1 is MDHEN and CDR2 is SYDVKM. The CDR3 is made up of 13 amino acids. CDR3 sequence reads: CASSSSRGGELFF. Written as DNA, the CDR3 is TGTGCCAGCAGTTCTTCCCGGGGCGGGGAGCTGTTTTTT.

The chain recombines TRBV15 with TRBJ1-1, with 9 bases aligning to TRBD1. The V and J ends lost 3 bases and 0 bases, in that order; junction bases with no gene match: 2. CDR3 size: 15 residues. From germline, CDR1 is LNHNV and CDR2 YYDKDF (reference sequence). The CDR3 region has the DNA TGTGCCACCAGCAGGGACAGGGGAATGAACACTGAAGCTTTCTTT. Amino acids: CATSRDRGMNTEAFF.